The 26 T cell receptor beta chains in this list originate from one sample, sequenced in a study of T-cell memory formation after mild COVID-19. TCRdb redid the calling of the 5' RACE reads with MiXCR, one entry per CDR3 protein. The sample yields about 130,000 distinct CDR3 sequences, about 6% seen once. The source material was PBMCs or a T cell subset sorted from them (not recorded which). The receptors shown here come from an adult woman who had mild COVID-19 (a few samples of this study predate the infection). Cell type and time point are not known.

This clonotype was picked up a small number of times. The chain recombines TRBV7-2 with TRBJ2-7; D is undetermined. Trimming removed 2 bases at V and 0 bases at J, with 5 bases between. The germline CDR1 and CDR2 sequences are SGHTA and FQGNSA. The CDR3 contains 13 residues. The CDR3 spells CASSLSSSYEQYF. CDR3 nucleotides: TGTGCCAGCAGCTTATCAAGCTCCTACGAGCAGTACTTC.

The chain has TRBV5-1 and TRBJ1-2, with D uncertain. Germline V gene sequence: CDR1 SGHRS, CDR2 YFSETQ. Trimming removed 1 base at V and 3 bases at J, with 10 bases between. This CDR3 contains 14 residues. Written as DNA, the CDR3 is TGCGCCAGCAGCTTGTGGGGAATAGACTATGGCTACACCTTC. Translating it yields CASSLWGIDYGYTF.

This clonotype was counted at least ten times. The chain combines TRBV15 with TRBJ1-2, with a weak D call TRBD1 (6 bases). This CDR3 spans 16 amino acids. Germline loops: CDR1 LNHNV, CDR2 YYDKDF (reference sequence). Trimming removed 2 bases at V and 4 bases at J, with 17 bases between. CDR3 sequence reads: CATSRPGTPGAYGYTF. CDR3 in DNA: TGTGCCACCAGCAGACCTGGGACACCTGGGGCCTATGGCTACACCTTC.

In its sample, this clonotype was seen a few times. The chain is built from TRBV24-1 and TRBJ2-3, with D possibly matching TRBD2 (5 bases). Germline CDR1 reads KGHDR; CDR2 reads SFDVKD. Trimming removed 2 bases from V and 0 bases from J, with 11 bases in between. The CDR3 has 16 residues. The CDR3 spells CATSDSTGISTDTQYF. CDR3 bases: TGTGCCACCAGTGATTCCACCGGGATAAGCACAGATACGCAGTATTTT.

V gene TRBV6-2 or TRBV6-3 combines with J gene TRBJ1-2, with 7 positions matching TRBD1. With 4 bases clipped from V and 4 bases from J, the junction kept 6 bases outside the gene matches. There are 14 residues in the CDR3. The germline V gene has CDR1 MNHEY and CDR2 SVGEGT. The CDR3 protein is CASSSPTGFYGYTF. The CDR3 nucleotides are TGTGCCAGCAGTTCCCCGACAGGGTTCTATGGCTACACCTTC.

This chain uses TRBV7-8 with TRBJ1-4; 8 nucleotides match TRBD1. Germline assignment: CDR1 SGHVS and CDR2 FQNEAQ. The CDR3 is made up of 12 amino acids. The V gene end was trimmed by 4 bases and the J gene end by 8 bases; junction bases not matched to a gene: 0. The CDR3: CASSWDREKLFF. The CDR3 DNA follows: TGTGCCAGCAGCTGGGACAGGGAAAAACTGTTTTTT.

This clonotype was seen repeatedly, ten times or more. The gene calls are TRBV18 and TRBJ2-2; 7 nucleotides match TRBD1. Trimming removed 3 bases from V and 4 bases from J; junction bases left unmatched: 5. CDR3 length: 15 residues. CDR1 KGHSH and CDR2 LQKENI come from the germline V gene. The CDR3: CASSPQGVTTGELFF. The CDR3 DNA is TGTGCCAGCTCACCGCAGGGGGTGACCACCGGGGAGCTGTTTTTT.

CDR3 protein: CASSTGQGAHTEAFF. DNA for the CDR3: TGTGCCAGCAGCACAGGACAGGGGGCCCACACTGAAGCTTTCTTT. The chain couples TRBV11-3 to TRBJ1-1, with TRBD1 matching over 11 bases. The CDR3 has 15 amino acids. Germline-derived CDR1 and CDR2 are SGHNT and YENEEA. Trimming removed 5 bases from V and 3 bases from J; junction bases left unmatched: 5.

The chain carries TRBV24-1 and TRBJ2-3; TRBD1 is a possible D gene (6 bases). V was shortened by 3 bases and J by 1 base, with 10 bases between the two germline ends. This CDR3 is 15 amino acids long. Germline V gene sequence: CDR1 KGHDR, CDR2 SFDVKD. The CDR3 spells CATSDPRGRTDTQYF. CDR3 bases: TGTGCCACCAGTGATCCCAGGGGTCGCACAGATACGCAGTATTTT.

This clonotype showed up just once. The chain employs TRBV29-1 and TRBJ2-3, with D perhaps TRBD2 (5 bases). CDR3 length equals 12 residues. Germline V gene data show CDR1 as SQVTM and CDR2 as ANQGSEA. The V end lost 1 base, the J end lost 10 bases, and 12 bases lay between the germline ends. CDR3 amino acids: CSVEVSGVAQYF. CDR3 DNA: TGCAGCGTTGAAGTGTCCGGGGTCGCGCAGTATTTT.

The rearrangement uses TRBV5-1 and TRBJ2-7, with 12 nucleotides matching TRBD1. Trimming took 5 bases from V and 2 from J; bases not matched to a gene: 5. CDR3 length: 15 amino acids. From germline, CDR1 is SGHRS and CDR2 YFSETQ. The CDR3 DNA reads as TGCGCCAGCAGGGCGGGACAGGGGGCCACCTACGAGCAGTACTTC. This translates into CASRAGQGATYEQYF.

This clonotype was observed a handful of times. The chain combines TRBV30 with TRBJ2-3; the match to TRBD2 covers 7 bases. Losses at the gene ends were 3 bases for V and 2 bases for J; bases not matched to a gene: 2. This CDR3 is 13 amino acids long. The germline gives CDR1 GTSNPN, CDR2 SVGIG (reference sequence). CDR3 coding DNA: TGTGCCTGGAGGCGGGAGCCCACAGATACGCAGTATTTT. Translation: CAWRREPTDTQYF.

This clonotype was counted a few times. This rearrangement joins TRBV2 to TRBJ1-5; no firm D call. The CDR3 has 13 residues. Germline V CDR1 and CDR2: SNHLY, FYNNEI. V gave up 7 bases and J gave up 8 bases, with 15 bases separating them. CDR3 sequence: CASKEGYRKPQHF. The CDR3 DNA sequence: TGTGCCAGCAAGGAAGGGTACCGAAAGCCCCAGCATTTT.

The table lists this clonotype with many counts. The chain links TRBV5-1 to TRBJ2-2, with TRBD1 matching 8 bases. CDR3 length: 13 amino acids. CDR1 and CDR2 (germline): SGHRS, YFSETQ. V gave up 2 bases and J gave up 7 bases; unmatched junction bases: 1. The CDR3: CASSLTGGGELFF. The CDR3 coding sequence is TGCGCCAGCAGCTTAACAGGGGGCGGGGAGCTGTTTTTT.

This clonotype was detected a few times. This chain joins TRBV7-9 and TRBJ2-2; 8 positions match TRBD1. Losses at the gene ends were 5 bases for V and 2 bases for J; bases not matched to a gene: 4. The CDR3 covers 15 residues. Germline assignment: CDR1 SEHNR and CDR2 FQNEAQ (reference sequence). The CDR3: CASSRGQGNTGELFF. In DNA, the CDR3 is TGTGCCAGCAGCCGAGGACAGGGTAACACCGGGGAGCTGTTTTTT.

At least ten counts were recorded for this clonotype. This CDR3 reads CSAIDGGLGNEQFF. In DNA form, the CDR3 reads TGCAGTGCTATAGATGGTGGGCTGGGCAATGAGCAGTTCTTC. The gene calls are TRBV20-1 and TRBJ2-1, with no clear D. The CDR3 sequence is 14 residues long. V dropped 4 bases and J dropped 6 bases, with 16 bases sitting between them. Per the germline V gene, CDR1 is DFQATT and CDR2 is SNEGSKA (reference sequence).

The chain carries TRBV7-9 and TRBJ2-5; no firm D call. The V and J ends lost 4 bases and 1 base respectively, with 13 bases between them. The CDR3 is made up of 15 amino acids. CDR1 SEHNR and CDR2 FQNEAQ come from the germline V gene (reference sequence). The CDR3 DNA reads as TGTGCCAGCAGCTCGTACAGTGACCTCCAAGAGACCCAGTACTTC. Amino acids: CASSSYSDLQETQYF.

CDR3 bases: TGTGCCAGCAGTTCTTGGACGGACCTCTTCTCCTACGAGCAGTACTTC. It translates to CASSSWTDLFSYEQYF. V gene TRBV27 combines with J gene TRBJ2-7; D is uncertain. This CDR3 has 16 amino acids. The V gene's germline CDR1 is MNHEY and CDR2 SMNVEV (reference sequence). Trimming took 4 bases from V and 0 from J, leaving 16 bases between them.

This clonotype was recorded a few times. The CDR3: CSVGARAATEAFF. CDR3 DNA: TGCAGCGTTGGGGCCAGGGCGGCCACTGAAGCTTTCTTT. This chain uses TRBV29-1 with TRBJ1-1; tentative D call: TRBD1 (5 bases). Germline V gene data show CDR1 as SQVTM and CDR2 as ANQGSEA. The V gene lost 4 bases and the J gene lost 4 bases, with 13 bases spanning the gap. This CDR3 is built from 13 residues.

V gene TRBV2 combines with J gene TRBJ2-3, with D hard to call. This CDR3 spans 15 amino acids. Per germline, CDR1 SNHLY and CDR2 FYNNEI. V was trimmed by 3 bases and J by 1 base, leaving 11 bases between them. CDR3 sequence: CASSESAPRTDTQYF. Written as DNA, the CDR3 is TGTGCCAGCAGTGAGTCGGCCCCCCGCACAGATACGCAGTATTTT.

The CDR3 bases are TGTGCCAGCAGCCAAGTTTCTGGCAGGGGGTTCGGTCGGGAGACCCAGTACTTC. Protein sequence: CASSQVSGRGFGRETQYF. The rearrangement links TRBV3-1 to TRBJ2-5; 7 bases are a match to TRBD1. CDR3 size: 18 residues. The J segment lost 5 bases and the V segment lost 1 base, leaving 16 bases of the junction unmatched. Germline values: CDR1 LGHDT, CDR2 YNNKEL (reference sequence).

This clonotype was seen only a few times. This rearrangement joins TRBV12-3 or TRBV12-4 to TRBJ2-7; TRBD2 agrees at 8 bases. The CDR3 totals 13 residues. V shed 5 bases, J shed 7 bases, and the junction held 7 bases outside the gene matches. The CDR3 DNA sequence: TGTGCCAGCAGTCTCACCGGGACTAGTGAGCAGTACTTC. This encodes CASSLTGTSEQYF.

This clonotype was counted only a few times. This sequence joins TRBV5-1 and TRBJ2-7; the D gene could be TRBD1 or TRBD2 (6 bases each). V shed 1 base and J shed 3 bases, with 11 bases lying between them. Germline-derived CDR1 and CDR2 are SGHRS and YFSETQ. This CDR3 contains 14 residues. The CDR3 reads CASSLSGAGYEQYF. The DNA for the CDR3 is TGCGCCAGCAGCTTGTCGGGGGCTGGCTACGAGCAGTACTTC.

There are a few counts of this clonotype. This chain connects TRBV12-3 or TRBV12-4 to TRBJ1-6, with a tentative D call TRBD1 (5 bases). Deletions cut 7 bases from V and 5 bases from J, with 12 bases between. The CDR3 extends over 14 amino acids. As DNA, the CDR3 is TGTGCCAGCACCTCGGGGGTTCATAATTCACCCCTCCACTTT. This gives the protein CASTSGVHNSPLHF.

The genes are TRBV20-1 and TRBJ1-1; TRBD1 matches 7 bases. Germline loops: CDR1 DFQATT, CDR2 SNEGSKA (reference sequence). The trim removed 6 bases at V and 2 bases at J, leaving 6 bases unmatched. The CDR3 has 13 amino acids. The CDR3 sequence is CSAPGQPNTEAFF. The CDR3 DNA sequence: TGCAGTGCCCCGGGACAGCCAAACACTGAAGCTTTCTTT.

The chain joins TRBV9 to TRBJ2-3; 8 nucleotides match TRBD2. This CDR3 is built from 16 residues. Germline CDR1 and CDR2: SGDLS and YYNGEE. V lost 0 bases to trimming and J lost 5 bases; unmatched junction nucleotides: 8. This CDR3 is CASSVAPAGGRDTQYF. The CDR3 coding sequence is TGTGCCAGCAGCGTAGCTCCTGCGGGGGGCCGAGATACGCAGTATTTT. The full variable domain, its missing parts supplied by reference TRBV9 and TRBJ2-3, is DSGVTQTPKHLITATGQRVTLRCSPRSGDLSVYWYQQSLDQGLQFLIQYYNGEERAKGNILERFSAQQFPDLHSELNLSSLELGDSALYFCASSVAPAGGRDTQYFGPGTRLTVL.